What follows are 13 T cell receptor beta chains derived from one specimen sequenced in a study of blood T cell repertoires in COVID-19. Repertoires were generated with immunoSEQ multiplex PCR, while TCRdb's copy carries only in-frame clones and drops some. This table has around 99,000 clones, 80% appearing once. Sequenced input: peripheral blood. The receptors derive from a human donor in a cohort sampled during active or convalescent COVID-19.

This clone was seen a few times. The chain is built from TRBV4-1 and TRBJ1-2, with TRBD1 identical over 8 bases. V was pared by 4 bases and J by 4 bases, with 5 bases of the junction left unmatched. The CDR3 spans 14 residues. Germline CDR1 reads MGHRA; CDR2 reads YSYEKL. CDR3: CASSLDRGGYGYTF. CDR3 DNA sequence: TGCGCCAGCAGCCTCGACAGGGGAGGCTATGGCTACACCTTC.

CDR3 sequence (DNA): TGTGCCAGCAGCTTAGCGCCTAGCGGGCATGAGACCCAGTACTTC. It encodes CASSLAPSGHETQYF. The chain is built from TRBV7-2 and TRBJ2-5; 8 nucleotides align to TRBD2. The germline V gene has CDR1 SGHTA and CDR2 FQGNSA. This CDR3 has 15 amino acids. J was trimmed by 5 bases and V by 0 bases; bases with no gene match: 5.

This clone was recorded once. V and J are TRBV14 and TRBJ2-2; D is ambiguous. V shed 9 bases and J shed 5 bases, with 13 bases lying between them. This CDR3 comprises 13 residues. Germline CDR1 is SGHDN and CDR2 is FVKESK. This CDR3 is CARDLRETGELFF. The CDR3 DNA reads TGTGCCAGAGACTTGCGAGAAACCGGGGAGCTGTTTTTT.

V and J are TRBV18 and TRBJ2-1; 10 nucleotides match TRBD2. The V gene end was trimmed by 3 bases and the J gene end by 7 bases; junction bases not matched to a gene: 6. Germline V gene lookup returns CDR1 KGHSH and CDR2 LQKENI. The length of the CDR3 is 15 residues. CDR3 DNA sequence: TGTGCCAGCTCACCTCTAGCGGGAGAGGTTAATGAGCAGTTCTTC. This sequence encodes CASSPLAGEVNEQFF.

V usage is TRBV7-9 and J usage is TRBJ2-3; 9 nucleotides line up with TRBD2. Germline CDR1 and CDR2: SEHNR and FQNEAQ (reference sequence). V trimming: 5 bases; J trimming: 4 bases; junction bases outside the gene matches: 7. The CDR3 runs 15 residues. CDR3 bases: TGTGCCAGCAGCAATAGCGGGGGTGGTTCAGATACGCAGTATTTT. It is translated as CASSNSGGGSDTQYF.

The V and J genes are TRBV9 and TRBJ1-2; TRBD1 agrees at 11 bases. CDR1 and CDR2 (germline): SGDLS, YYNGEE. There are 18 residues in the CDR3. V shed 3 bases and J 6 bases; nucleotides not matched to a gene: 16. CDR3 nucleotide sequence: TGTGCCAGCAGCGCGACCCAAAAGGGACAGGGGGTCTGGGATGGCTACACCTTC. This encodes CASSATQKGQGVWDGYTF.

This clone was detected only once. The genes are TRBV29-1 and TRBJ1-1; 8 nucleotides align to TRBD1. CDR1 is SQVTM, CDR2 ANQGSEA, per germline. V shed 6 bases and J 3 bases; nucleotides not matched to a gene: 9. This CDR3 spans 14 amino acids. The CDR3 sequence is CSVMRQGRHTEAFF. The CDR3 nucleotides are TGCAGCGTCATGAGACAGGGGCGGCACACTGAAGCTTTCTTT.

The genes are TRBV28 and TRBJ1-6, with 7 bases that match TRBD1. The CDR3 loop spans 15 amino acids. The V gene end was trimmed by 5 bases and the J gene end by 6 bases; junction bases not matched to a gene: 7. CDR1 is MDHEN and CDR2 is SYDVKM in the germline V gene. CDR3 in DNA: TGTGCCAGCAGTCCGCGGACAGGTCCTAATTCACCCCTCCACTTT. This translates into CASSPRTGPNSPLHF. Full variable domain (outside the CDR3, taken from reference TRBV28 and TRBJ1-6): DVKVTQSSRYLVKRTGEKVFLECVQDMDHENMFWYRQDPGLGLRLIYFSYDVKMKEKGDIPEGYSVSREKKERFSLILESASTNQTSMYLCASSPRTGPNSPLHFGNGTRLTVT.

The chain uses TRBV27 and TRBJ2-1; D ambiguous. In germline, CDR1 is MNHEY, CDR2 SMNVEV (reference sequence). The CDR3 contains 11 residues. The V end lost 5 bases, the J end lost 4 bases, and 3 bases lay between the germline ends. CDR3 bases: TGTGCCAGCAGTACTTACAATGAGCAGTTCTTC. Its protein product is CASSTYNEQFF.

CDR3 in DNA: TGTGCCAGCAGCCAAGGACAGGGCCCCTACAATGAGCAGTTCTTC. As protein: CASSQGQGPYNEQFF. V gene TRBV3-1 (or the pseudogene TRBV3-2) combines with J gene TRBJ2-1; 7 bases align to TRBD1. After removal of 1 base from V and 2 bases from J, the junction contained 2 bases not matched to a gene. The CDR3 spans 15 residues. Germline lookup yields CDR1 LGHDT and CDR2 YNNKEL (reference sequence).

The chain couples TRBV4-3 to TRBJ1-1, with D unclear. In germline, CDR1 is LGHNA, CDR2 YSLEER. The CDR3 is made up of 15 amino acids. With 0 bases removed from V and 4 bases from J, the gap between germline ends came to 12 bases. The CDR3 here is CASSQDVRGSTEAFF. The CDR3 DNA sequence: TGCGCCAGCAGCCAAGATGTTCGGGGATCCACTGAAGCTTTCTTT.

The chain is built from TRBV29-1 and TRBJ1-1; D remains unclear. Germline CDR1 and CDR2: SQVTM and ANQGSEA. The V end was cut by 3 bases, the J end by 1 base, with 6 bases between. The CDR3 spans 12 residues. The CDR3 spells CSVDFQNTEAFF. The DNA of the CDR3 is TGCAGCGTTGATTTCCAGAACACTGAAGCTTTCTTT. Based on the CDR3 plus reference TRBV29-1 and TRBJ1-1, the full variable domain is SAVISQKPSRDICQRGTSLTIQCQVDSQVTMMFWYRQQPGQSLTLIATANQGSEATYESGFVIDKFPISRPNLTFSTLTVSNMSPEDSSIYLCSVDFQNTEAFFGQGTRLTVV.

The chain recombines TRBV18 with TRBJ2-1; TRBD2 aligns across 8 bases. Losses at the gene ends were 5 bases for V and 10 bases for J; bases not matched to a gene: 10. The CDR3 extends over 14 amino acids. Per germline, CDR1 KGHSH and CDR2 LQKENI. CDR3 amino acids: CASSSGLASSEQFF. The DNA for the CDR3 is TGTGCCAGCTCATCCGGACTAGCTTCGAGCGAGCAGTTCTTC.